One and the same sample provided the 14 T cell receptor beta chains below, sequenced in a study of cytomegalovirus exposure and HLA in healthy donors. Researchers ran the PCR with 60 Vbeta and 13 Jbeta primers. Generated by immunoSEQ multiplex PCR, the TCRdb table keeps only in-frame clones and is missing some. The sample has roughly 150,000 clones, approximately 78% seen once. Input material: PBMCs. Receptors were obtained from a girl under 10 years old in good health and CMV-seropositive.

As DNA, the CDR3 is TGTGCCAGCTATCTAGCGGGAGGGCATGAGCAGTTCTTC. It yields the protein CASYLAGGHEQFF. The genes are TRBV2 and TRBJ2-1; 12 bases line up with TRBD2. Germline V lookup: CDR1 SNHLY, CDR2 FYNNEI. J was trimmed by 8 bases and V by 8 bases; bases with no gene match: 4. CDR3 length equals 13 residues.

This clone is a singleton in its sample. The chain recombines TRBV30 with TRBJ1-1; no definite D call. V gave up 5 bases and J gave up 5 bases, with 9 bases separating them. CDR1 is GTSNPN, CDR2 SVGIG, per germline (reference sequence). The CDR3 has 11 amino acids. The CDR3 DNA follows: TGTGCCTGGTCAGCGAGAACTGAAGCTTTCTTT. Its translation: CAWSARTEAFF.

The V call is TRBV2, the J call TRBJ2-7; 10 bases align to TRBD2. Looked up from germline, CDR1 is SNHLY and CDR2 is FYNNEI. Trimming at V came to 8 bases and at J to 1 base, leaving 5 bases not matched to a gene. There are 14 residues in the CDR3. CDR3 amino acids: CASSSGSLSYEQYF. The DNA for the CDR3 is TGTGCCAGCTCTAGCGGGAGCCTGTCCTACGAGCAGTACTTC.

The chain joins TRBV2 to TRBJ2-7; TRBD2 matches at 9 bases. The ends lost 6 bases at V and 3 bases at J; junction bases unmatched: 9. In germline, CDR1 is SNHLY, CDR2 FYNNEI. This CDR3 contains 15 residues. The CDR3 spells CASRRGASGNYEQYF. In nucleotides, the CDR3 is TGTGCCAGCAGGAGAGGAGCTAGCGGGAACTACGAGCAGTACTTC.

The rearrangement links TRBV4-1 to TRBJ2-3, with 12 bases that match TRBD2. The CDR3 contains 16 residues. Germline V gives CDR1 MGHRA, CDR2 YSYEKL. The junction had 6 bases not matched to a gene; V was cut back by 3 bases and J by 5 bases. The CDR3 is CASSHRPGLAGDTQYF. For the CDR3, the DNA is TGCGCCAGCAGCCACCGACCGGGACTAGCGGGAGATACGCAGTATTTT.

This chain uses TRBV5-6 with TRBJ2-7; 7 bases are shared with TRBD1. The trim removed 2 bases at V and 6 bases at J, leaving 2 bases unmatched. The CDR3 totals 12 residues. The germline V gene encodes CDR1 SGHDT and CDR2 YYEEEE. DNA of the CDR3: TGTGCCAGCAGCTTTGCAGGGGGCGAGCAGTACTTC. This codes for CASSFAGGEQYF.

The chain recombines TRBV5-1 with TRBJ1-2; 8 positions match TRBD1. The CDR3 runs 13 residues. CDR1 is SGHRS, CDR2 YFSETQ, per germline. The ends lost 5 bases at V and 0 bases at J; junction bases unmatched: 0. CDR3 loop: CASRQGANYGYTF. The DNA for the CDR3 is TGCGCCAGCAGACAGGGGGCTAACTATGGCTACACCTTC.

The chain is built from TRBV30 and TRBJ2-5; 8 bases fit TRBD2. Looked up from germline, CDR1 is GTSNPN and CDR2 is SVGIG (reference sequence). The length of the CDR3 is 18 residues. The junction had 17 bases not matched to a gene; V was cut back by 0 bases and J by 5 bases. Here the CDR3 reads CAWSVLAGGVRSWETQYF. The CDR3 coding sequence is TGTGCCTGGAGTGTCCTGGCGGGAGGAGTCCGGAGTTGGGAGACCCAGTACTTC.

The chain couples TRBV30 to TRBJ2-5, with 7 positions matching TRBD2. Germline V lookup: CDR1 GTSNPN, CDR2 SVGIG (reference sequence). Unmatched junction bases numbered 13, after V lost 5 bases and J lost 7 bases. This CDR3 region has 14 residues. CDR3 in DNA: TGTGCCTGGTTATGGGGGAGGGCCATCGGGACCCAGTACTTC. Protein sequence: CAWLWGRAIGTQYF.

V is TRBV6-5 and J is TRBJ1-1, with 10 nucleotides matching TRBD1. V dropped 6 bases and J dropped 11; count of bases not matched to a gene: 6. Germline assignment: CDR1 MNHEY and CDR2 SVGAGI. CDR3 size: 12 residues. CDR3 residues: CASSRDRGPAFF. DNA for the CDR3: TGTGCCAGCAGCCGGGACAGGGGACCTGCTTTCTTT.

This chain joins TRBV2 and TRBJ2-7, with TRBD1 matching over 10 bases. V lost 0 bases, J lost 5 bases, and 7 bases stayed unmatched. Looked up from germline, CDR1 is SNHLY and CDR2 is FYNNEI. CDR3 length: 16 residues. CDR3 protein: CASSEALLGTGDEQYF. CDR3 DNA: TGTGCCAGCAGTGAAGCGCTTCTGGGGACAGGGGACGAGCAGTACTTC.

This clone was observed a few times. This chain links TRBV9 with TRBJ2-7, with 8 bases matching TRBD2. Germline CDR1 and CDR2: SGDLS and YYNGEE. The CDR3 totals 16 residues. Losses at the gene ends were 0 bases for V and 2 bases for J; bases not matched to a gene: 7. The CDR3, as DNA: TGTGCCAGCAGCGTAGGGGGAGCGGGAGTCCCCTACGAGCAGTACTTC. Residues: CASSVGGAGVPYEQYF.

This clone was counted between two and nine times. The CDR3 bases are TGTGCCAGCTCACCCCCAGCGAGGGATCAGCCCCAGCATTTT. As protein: CASSPPARDQPQHF. The chain is built from TRBV18 and TRBJ1-5; no definite D call. The CDR3 runs to 14 residues. Trimming left V 3 bases short and J 5 bases short, with 11 bases between. Germline CDR1 is KGHSH and CDR2 is LQKENI.

This rearrangement joins TRBV28 to TRBJ1-1, with 8 positions matching TRBD1. The CDR3 covers 15 residues. The ends lost 0 bases at V and 4 bases at J; junction bases unmatched: 4. The germline CDR1 and CDR2 sequences are MDHEN and SYDVKM. DNA of the CDR3: TGTGCCAGCAGTTTATGGACAGGGGTGGCCACTGAAGCTTTCTTT. Its translation: CASSLWTGVATEAFF.